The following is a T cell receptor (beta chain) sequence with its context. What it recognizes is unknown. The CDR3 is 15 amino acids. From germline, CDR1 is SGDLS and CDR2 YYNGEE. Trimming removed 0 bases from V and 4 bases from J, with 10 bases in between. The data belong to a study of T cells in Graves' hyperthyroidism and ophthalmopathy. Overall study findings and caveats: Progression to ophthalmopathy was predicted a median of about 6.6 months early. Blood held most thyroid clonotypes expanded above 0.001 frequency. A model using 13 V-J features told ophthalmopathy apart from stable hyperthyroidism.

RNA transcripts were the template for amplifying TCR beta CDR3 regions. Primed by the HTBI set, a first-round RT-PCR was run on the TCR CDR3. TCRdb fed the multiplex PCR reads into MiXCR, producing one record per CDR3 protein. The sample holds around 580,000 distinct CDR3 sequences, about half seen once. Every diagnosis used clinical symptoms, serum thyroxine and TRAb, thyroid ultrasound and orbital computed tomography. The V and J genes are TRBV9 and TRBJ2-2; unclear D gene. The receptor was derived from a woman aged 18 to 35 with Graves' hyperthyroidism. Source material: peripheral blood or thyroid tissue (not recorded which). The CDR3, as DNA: TGTGCCAGCAGCGTAGCCGGAGTGGGCACCGGGGAGCTGTTTTTT. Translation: CASSVAGVGTGELFF.